This entry describes one T cell receptor (beta chain). This sample stems from a study of control samples from healthy donors and cancer patients. TCRdb's table, derived via immunoSEQ multiplex PCR, lists solely in-frame clones and lacks some. This table has 90,000 to 150,000 clones, roughly 88% appearing once. Looked up from germline, CDR1 is SGDLS and CDR2 is YYNGEE. The CDR3 totals 14 residues. V was pared by 6 bases and J by 7 bases, with 11 bases of the junction left unmatched. Sequencing used blood. This TCR was recovered from a man aged 35 to 55 in good health. The V call is TRBV9, the J call TRBJ2-7; the match to TRBD1 covers 9 bases. In DNA form, the CDR3 reads TGTGCCAGCACCCCGGGACAGGGTTCTCGTGAGCAGTACTTC. This sequence encodes CASTPGQGSREQYF.